These 5 T cell receptor beta chains came from one sample sequenced in a study of spatial heterogeneity in lung cancer. Using its own MiXCR run on the 5' RACE reads, TCRdb lists one record per CDR3 protein. The top ten hold under 80% of the sample, which has more than 5,500 distinct CDR3 sequences, about 7% seen once. Time point: sample taken at primary tumor resection. The source was PBMCs, collected at surgery. Receptor source: a male donor with early-stage non-small cell lung cancer.

Many counts were recorded for this clonotype. The V call is TRBV12-3 or TRBV12-4, the J call TRBJ1-1, with D unclear. The V end lost 10 bases, the J end lost 2 bases, and 11 bases lay between the germline ends. CDR3 length: 12 amino acids. The CDR3 sequence is CATGPGNTEAFF. The CDR3 nucleotides are TGTGCCACCGGTCCGGGAAACACTGAAGCTTTCTTT.

This clonotype has ten or more counts. V is TRBV7-2 and J is TRBJ2-1, with D unresolved. The CDR3 has 13 residues. V was clipped by 3 bases and J by 4 bases, with 7 bases between them. Germline V lookup: CDR1 SGHTA, CDR2 FQGNSA. This chain's CDR3 is CASSFAQYNEQFF. The CDR3, as DNA: TGTGCCAGCAGCTTCGCTCAATACAATGAGCAGTTCTTC.

In this sample, this clonotype turned up many times. The chain is built from TRBV28 and TRBJ2-2, with 7 positions matching TRBD2. Trimming removed 1 base from V and 4 bases from J; junction bases left unmatched: 3. CDR3 length: 15 amino acids. Germline V lookup: CDR1 MDHEN, CDR2 SYDVKM. CDR3 region: CASSLLGTTTGELFF. Here the CDR3 DNA reads TGTGCCAGCAGTTTATTAGGGACTACCACCGGGGAGCTGTTTTTT.

This clonotype has a count of ten or more. The chain employs TRBV28 and TRBJ2-3; no reliable D call. Between the trimmed V and J ends, which lost 3 bases and 4 bases, there was a span of 14 bases. The CDR3 is made up of 15 amino acids. The germline CDR1 and CDR2 sequences are MDHEN and SYDVKM. The CDR3 spells CASSFRGSLADTQYF. The DNA of the CDR3 is TGTGCCAGCAGTTTTCGAGGTAGCTTGGCAGATACGCAGTATTTT.

This clonotype was observed many times. The V call is TRBV10-3, the J call TRBJ1-5; D is perhaps TRBD1 (6 bases). The ends were cut back, 2 bases at V and 1 base at J, with 12 bases in the middle. Germline V gene lookup returns CDR1 ENHRY and CDR2 SYGVKD. The CDR3 is 16 residues long. The DNA for the CDR3 is TGTGCCATCAGTGAGCCTAACAGGGACAGCAATCAGCCCCAGCATTTT. Translation gives CAISEPNRDSNQPQHF.